Each of the 12 T cell receptor gamma chains below was sequenced from the same sample in a study of gammadelta T cells in human blood. TCRdb reran clone calling via CATT on the RT-PCR reads. Among 500 or so gamma-chain clones listed, about 3.4% were seen once. The sequenced sample consisted of non-Vgamma9Vdelta2 gamma-delta T cells from adult blood. Source of these receptors: a human donor.

By share, this clone counts as large (0.1 to 1%). The chain has TRGV4 and TRGJP2. With V trimmed by 4 bases and J by 1 base, 3 bases remained unmatched. Germline CDR1 and CDR2: EGSTGY and YDSYTSSV. There are 14 residues in the CDR3. The CDR3 sequence is CATWDVSSDWIKTF. In DNA form, the CDR3 reads TGTGCCACCTGGGACGTTAGTAGTGATTGGATCAAGACGTTT.

In this sample, this clone is large. The chain has TRGV5 and TRGJ1 or TRGJ2. With V trimmed by 3 bases and J by 6 bases, 5 bases remained unmatched. The CDR3 totals 12 residues. CDR1 is VINAFY and CDR2 is YDVSNSKD in the germline V gene. The CDR3 protein is CATWDLIYKKLF. CDR3 nucleotide sequence: TGTGCCACCTGGGACCTAATTTATAAGAAACTCTTT.

This clone is deemed large. The chain carries TRGV3 and TRGJ1 or TRGJ2. V was pared by 2 bases and J by 4 bases, with 5 bases of the junction left unmatched. This CDR3 is 13 amino acids long. The V gene's germline CDR1 is VTNTFY and CDR2 YDVSTARD (reference sequence). DNA of the CDR3: TGTGCCACCTGGGACACCGGCTATTATAAGAAACTCTTT. Residues: CATWDTGYYKKLF.

This clone is labeled as large. J is TRGJ1 or TRGJ2 and V is TRGV8. V trimming: 2 bases; J trimming: 4 bases; junction bases outside the gene matches: 5. From germline, CDR1 is VENAVY and CDR2 YDSYNSRV. The CDR3 length is 13 residues. The CDR3 is CATWDIAYYKKLF. The CDR3, as DNA: TGTGCCACCTGGGATATCGCGTATTATAAGAAACTCTTT.

Relative to its sample, this clone is large. This chain uses TRGV10 with TRGJ1 or TRGJ2. TRGV10 is an ORF, and what it does is uncertain. The CDR3 runs 13 residues. Trimming cost V 8 bases and J 6 bases; bases outside gene matches: 11. Here the CDR3 reads CAAWDYTGYKKLF. Here the CDR3 DNA reads TGTGCTGCGTGGGATTATACGGGTTATAAGAAACTCTTT.

As concerns this clone: A single base separates this from a much larger clone, so it may be a read error. Other DNA variants within this sample encode the same CDR3. The V gene is TRGV3, the J gene TRGJP2. The CDR3 length is 13 residues. The trim removed 4 bases at V and 11 bases at J, leaving 10 bases unmatched. From germline, CDR1 is VTNTFY and CDR2 YDVSTARD (reference sequence). CDR3 in amino acids: CATWDGGWWIKTF. CDR3 nucleotide sequence: TGTGCCACCTGGGATGGGGGGTGGTGGATCAAGACGTTT.

This clone is labeled medium-sized (0.01 to 0.1%). This sequence joins TRGV2 and TRGJ1 or TRGJ2. TCRdb carries no J gene annotation; the J gene was assigned here by matching the DNA with germline. V shed 1 base and J 11 bases; nucleotides not matched to a gene: 5. The CDR3 is 11 residues long. CDR1 is EGSNGY and CDR2 is YDSYNSKV in the germline V gene. For the CDR3, the DNA is TGTGCCACCTGGGACGGAATGGAGAAACTCTTT. This encodes CATWDGMEKLF.

This clone was seen a handful of times. At one end the junction does not follow the germline gene, possibly because of a read error. The chain carries TRGV4 and TRGJ1 or TRGJ2. The J gene, absent from TCRdb, was called here by matching the DNA to germline. This CDR3 has 13 amino acids. Germline-derived CDR1 and CDR2 are EGSTGY and YDSYTSSV. DNA of the CDR3: TGTGCCACCTTGGATGAACATTATTATAAGAAACTCTTT. This translates into CATLDEHYYKKLF.

As regards this clone: A much larger clone is a single base away; this may be a read error. The chain is built from TRGV2 and TRGJ1 or TRGJ2. The CDR3 is made up of 14 amino acids. Germline V gene sequence: CDR1 EGSNGY, CDR2 YDSYNSKV. The CDR3 is CAAWDGPNYYKKLF. In DNA, the CDR3 is TGTGCCGCCTGGGACGGGCCGAATTATTATAAGAAACTCTTT.

This clone is large within its sample. V is TRGV9 and J is TRGJ1 or TRGJ2. Per germline, CDR1 GITISATS and CDR2 ISYDGTV (reference sequence). The CDR3 totals 11 residues. V was pared by 4 bases and J by 7 bases, with 4 bases of the junction left unmatched. The CDR3 spells CALWDLYKKLF. CDR3 bases: TGTGCCTTGTGGGATCTATATAAGAAACTCTTT.

This clone was observed once. A far larger clone differs by one base, so this is likely a read error. No J gene was called, and the V gene is TRGV4. CDR3 length: 17 residues. The germline V gene encodes CDR1 EGSTGY and CDR2 YDSYTSSV. CDR3 loop: CATWDGPWGSSDWIETF. CDR3 nucleotides: TGTGCCACCTGGGATGGGCCCTGGGGTAGTAGTGATTGGATCGAGACGTTT.

This clone is deemed medium-sized (0.01 to 0.1%). The rearrangement links TRGV2 to TRGJ1 or TRGJ2. CDR3 length equals 11 residues. Germline trimming cut 0 bases from V and 12 bases from J; bases unmatched to any gene: 5. CDR1 is EGSNGY and CDR2 is YDSYNSKV in the germline V gene. The CDR3 DNA sequence: TGTGCCACCTGGGACGGGCGAGGGAAACTCTTT. Its translation: CATWDGRGKLF.